These 9 T cell receptor beta chains came from one sample sequenced in a study of blood T cell repertoires in COVID-19 (dated by TCRdb to about 2020). Receptors were amplified or captured by the immunoSEQ multiplex PCR assay. TCRdb obtained this table from immuneACCESS and retained in-frame rearrangements with V and J assigned. These tables miss some clones; where compared with another copy, unresolved V genes account for less than half of the shortfall, and the remainder is unexplained. For this sample there are approximately 500,000 clones; roughly 88% appear just once. The ten largest clones capture 1.5% to 2% of the sample. Specimen: PBMCs or T cells enriched from blood (not recorded which). The receptors come from a woman in her thirties or forties who had recovered from COVID-19.

This chain uses TRBV5-8 with TRBJ1-5, with TRBD1 matching over 7 bases. Germline values: CDR1 SGHTS, CDR2 YDEGEE. This CDR3 contains 15 residues. Unmatched junction bases numbered 6, after V lost 0 bases and J lost 6 bases. DNA for the CDR3: TGTGCCAGCAGCTTGGCCGGGACAGCGTTTCAGCCCCAGCATTTT. Translating gives CASSLAGTAFQPQHF.

For this clone: This sample includes further DNA sequences coding for the same CDR3. J is TRBJ1-4 and V is TRBV18; tentatively, D is TRBD1 (5 bases). Trimming shortened V by 3 bases and J by 6 bases, and 11 bases separated the two germline ends. Per germline, CDR1 KGHSH and CDR2 LQKENI. The CDR3 spans 14 residues. CDR3 sequence: CASSPWQGDEKLFF. The CDR3 DNA is TGTGCCAGCTCACCGTGGCAGGGCGATGAAAAACTGTTTTTT. The variable domain in full, completed from reference TRBV18 and TRBJ1-4, reads NAGVMQNPRHLVRRRGQEARLRCSPMKGHSHVYWYRQLPEEGLKFMVYLQKENIIDESGMPKERFSAEFPKEGPSILRIQQVVRGDSAAYFCASSPWQGDEKLFFGSGTQLSVL.

This clone was picked up one time. Other nucleotide sequences from this sample produce the same CDR3. The chain combines TRBV6-2 or TRBV6-3 with TRBJ2-7; D possibly corresponds to TRBD1 (5 bases). V shed 5 bases and J shed 4 bases, with 9 bases lying between them. The germline CDR1 and CDR2 sequences are MNHEY and SVGEGT. The CDR3 is 12 residues long. For the CDR3, the DNA is TGTGCCAGCAGTCAAACAGGTTACGAGCAGTACTTC. Amino acids: CASSQTGYEQYF.

This clone appeared a few times. The chain couples TRBV30 to TRBJ1-3; 7 nucleotides match TRBD1. This CDR3 region has 15 residues. J lost 2 bases, V lost 2 bases, and 6 bases had no gene match. From germline, CDR1 is GTSNPN and CDR2 SVGIG (reference sequence). CDR3 bases: TGTGCCTGGAGTAATAAGGGGGCGGCTGGAAACACCATATATTTT. Translating it yields CAWSNKGAAGNTIYF.

This chain links TRBV29-1 with TRBJ1-2; D is possibly TRBD1 (5 bases). CDR3 size: 14 residues. Germline values: CDR1 SQVTM, CDR2 ANQGSEA. The ends were cut back, 7 bases at V and 5 bases at J, with 20 bases in the middle. The CDR3 protein is CSARSDGTRYGYTF. CDR3 DNA: TGCAGCGCTAGGTCTGACGGGACTAGGTATGGCTACACCTTC. The entire variable domain, with the rest obtained from reference TRBV29-1 and TRBJ1-2, is as follows: SAVISQKPSRDICQRGTSLTIQCQVDSQVTMMFWYRQQPGQSLTLIATANQGSEATYESGFVIDKFPISRPNLTFSTLTVSNMSPEDSSIYLCSARSDGTRYGYTFGSGTRLTVV.

The chain links TRBV7-9 to TRBJ2-3; 7 positions match TRBD2. The CDR3 sequence is 16 residues long. Germline CDR1 SEHNR, CDR2 FQNEAQ (reference sequence). Unmatched junction bases numbered 10, after V lost 5 bases and J lost 2 bases. The chain's CDR3 is CASSPWGAGFTDTQYF. Here the CDR3 DNA reads TGTGCCAGCAGCCCCTGGGGAGCGGGATTCACAGATACGCAGTATTTT.

The rearrangement links TRBV3-1 (or the pseudogene TRBV3-2) to TRBJ2-3; 12 nucleotides line up with TRBD2. Germline V lookup: CDR1 LGHDT, CDR2 YNNKEL (reference sequence). This CDR3 spans 17 amino acids. V lost 2 bases, J lost 6 bases, and 9 bases stayed unmatched. CDR3 residues: CASSQPAPGLAGDTQYF. The DNA of the CDR3 is TGTGCCAGCAGCCAACCCGCGCCGGGACTAGCGGGCGATACGCAGTATTTT.

This clone was detected only once. CDR3 bases: TGTGCCAGCAGTGCGAGGACTAGCGGTAGCACAGATACGCAGTATTTT. It specifies CASSARTSGSTDTQYF. The chain employs TRBV2 and TRBJ2-3; 10 nucleotides agree with TRBD2. Germline V lookup: CDR1 SNHLY, CDR2 FYNNEI. This CDR3 contains 16 residues. Germline trimming cut 4 bases from V and 0 bases from J; bases unmatched to any gene: 4.

V gene TRBV6-2 or TRBV6-3 combines with J gene TRBJ2-1; 10 nucleotides align to TRBD2. Trimming took 5 bases from V and 2 from J; bases not matched to a gene: 9. The germline V gene encodes CDR1 MNHEY and CDR2 SVGEGT. CDR3 length: 17 residues. Here the CDR3 reads CASSDPQREGPYNEQFF. DNA for the CDR3: TGTGCCAGCAGTGACCCACAGCGGGAGGGCCCCTACAATGAGCAGTTCTTC.